This is a list of T cell receptor beta chains from one sample in a study of human T cells and chemical hapten exposure. MiXCR, applied by TCRdb to the RACE reads, yields one record per CDR3 protein. The data show 95,000 to 150,000 distinct CDR3 sequences, with 13% seen just once and approximately 2.6% held by the top ten. The material was whole blood, obtained in connection with sensitization to the hapten diphenylcyclopropenone (DPC). These receptors were obtained from a young woman with alopecia areata. Some clones in this sample may be carry-over from other donors' samples. Both conserved end residues are part of each CDR3. D genes are given only for firm matches. A row's size may be missing; if present it is once, few, many or a size class.

J: TRBJ1-6
size: few
D: -
V: TRBV28
DNA: TGTGCCAGCAGTGGGCAGTGGTCACCCCTCCACTTT
CDR3: CASSGQWSPLHF

J: TRBJ1-5
size: -
D: TRBD1
V: TRBV6-2/TRBV6-3
DNA: TGTGCCAGCAGTTACCTAGTTTTGGACAGGGGGCGAACGCAAAGCAATCAGCCCCAGCATTTT
CDR3: CASSYLVLDRGRTQSNQPQHF

J: TRBJ1-6
size: once
D: -
V: TRBV6-4
DNA: TGTGCCAGCAGTGAAACAAGAAATTCACCCCACCACTTT
CDR3: CASSETRNSPHHF

J: TRBJ1-2
size: -
D: TRBD1
V: TRBV12-3/TRBV12-4
DNA: TGTGCCAGCAGTCTCAGGGGACAGAACTATGGCTACACCTTC
CDR3: CASSLRGQNYGYTF

J: TRBJ2-2
size: many
D: TRBD1
V: TRBV7-9
DNA: TGTGCCAGCAGCTCACAGGGGACGAACACCGGGGAGCTGTTTTTT
CDR3: CASSSQGTNTGELFF

J: TRBJ2-3
size: many
D: -
V: TRBV7-6
DNA: TGTGCCAGCAGCTTCGGGGGTGGAGGCACAGATACGCAGTATTTT
CDR3: CASSFGGGGTDTQYF

J: TRBJ1-1
size: few
D: -
V: TRBV10-1
DNA: TGCGCCAGCAGTGAAACTGGGGGACGAAAGGACACTGAAGCTTTCTTT
CDR3: CASSETGGRKDTEAFF

J: TRBJ1-5
size: few
D: -
V: TRBV20-1
DNA: TGCAGTGCTAGATGGCAAACCAATCAGCCCCAGCATTTT
CDR3: CSARWQTNQPQHF

J: TRBJ1-3
size: many
D: -
V: TRBV9
DNA: TGTGCCAGCAGCGTAAAGCTCTCTGGAAACACCATATATTTT
CDR3: CASSVKLSGNTIYF

J: TRBJ2-1
size: -
D: TRBD2
V: TRBV15
DNA: TGTGCCACCAGCAGGCCGGGACTACGAACTAGCTCCTACAATGAGCAGTTCTTC
CDR3: CATSRPGLRTSSYNEQFF

J: TRBJ2-7
size: -
D: -
V: TRBV21-1
DNA: TGTGCCAGCAGCAAAGAGGCAGGGGGAGGCGAGCAGTACTTC
CDR3: CASSKEAGGGEQYF

J: TRBJ2-7
size: few
D: TRBD1
V: TRBV6-4
DNA: TGTGCCAGCAGTAAGACAGGGGAGGACTACGAGCAGTACTTC
CDR3: CASSKTGEDYEQYF

J: TRBJ1-4
size: many
D: -
V: TRBV7-6
DNA: TGTGCCAGCAGCTCGGACCGCTTTGGTGAAAAACTGTTTTTT
CDR3: CASSSDRFGEKLFF

J: TRBJ1-2
size: few
D: -
V: TRBV4-2
DNA: TGTGCCAGCAGCCAAGATGCCGGGTCCGACTATGGCTACACCTTC
CDR3: CASSQDAGSDYGYTF

J: TRBJ2-2
size: few
D: -
V: TRBV4-3
DNA: TGCGCCAGCAGCCAAGTATTGAGTTGGGGGGAAAACACCGGGGAGCTGTTTTTT
CDR3: CASSQVLSWGENTGELFF

J: TRBJ1-1
size: -
D: -
V: TRBV7-9
DNA: TGTGCCAGCAGCTTAATCAGGGGCGCAGGGAACACTGAAGCTTTCTTT
CDR3: CASSLIRGAGNTEAFF

J: TRBJ1-5
size: many
D: TRBD1
V: TRBV11-2
DNA: TGTGCCAGCAGCTCCGACAGGGGAGGCCAGCCCCAGCATTTT
CDR3: CASSSDRGGQPQHF

J: TRBJ2-1
size: many
D: -
V: TRBV6-2/TRBV6-3
DNA: TGTGCCAGCAGTTACTCCCCGGGGGCAGGTGTCTACAATGAGCAGTTCTTC
CDR3: CASSYSPGAGVYNEQFF

J: TRBJ1-1
size: -
D: -
V: TRBV29-1
DNA: TGCAGCGTAGCCATGTGGCGGAACACTGAAGCTTTCTTT
CDR3: CSVAMWRNTEAFF

J: TRBJ1-6
size: many
D: -
V: TRBV28
DNA: TGTGCCAGCCGCAGGGAGGGGAATTCACCCCTCCACTTT
CDR3: CASRREGNSPLHF